One and the same sample provided the 2 T cell receptor beta chains below, sequenced in a study of blood T cell repertoires in COVID-19. Assay used: immunoSEQ multiplex PCR; TCRdb lists only in-frame clones, some missing. Among 150,000 to 200,000 clones, approximately 85% were seen once, and the ten largest hold 1% to 1.5%. Material: peripheral blood. The receptors shown here come from a man between 60 and 70 years old who had recovered from COVID-19.

The chain recombines TRBV11-2 with TRBJ1-1, with D uncertain. CDR3 length equals 14 residues. Per germline, CDR1 SGHAT and CDR2 FQNNGV. The V gene lost 5 bases and the J gene lost 0 bases, with 10 bases spanning the gap. CDR3 sequence (DNA): TGTGCCAGCAGCCCCGATGGCATGAACACTGAAGCTTTCTTT. This gives the protein CASSPDGMNTEAFF.

The V call is TRBV3-1 (or the pseudogene TRBV3-2), the J call TRBJ1-6; a possible D gene is TRBD1 (6 bases). The CDR3 runs to 14 residues. CDR1 and CDR2 from the germline V gene are LGHDT and YNNKEL (reference sequence). Trimming stripped 6 bases from V and 11 bases from J, with 17 bases between. The CDR3 reads CASSPTGQGAPLHF. As DNA, the CDR3 is TGTGCCAGCAGTCCGACAGGACAAGGGGCACCCCTCCACTTT.